Listed below are T cell receptor beta chains from one sample, sequenced in a study of T-cell reconstitution after alpha-beta-depleted transplantation in children. TCRdb reprocessed the PCR reads with MiXCR, giving one entry per CDR3 protein. This sample has fewer than 550,000 distinct CDR3 sequences, with 11% found just once. The sequencing here drew on PBMCs, mostly from graft donor cells, taken 180 days after TCRalphabeta/CD19-depleted stem cell transplant. All receptors derive from a female patient between 2 and 15 years old who had a stem cell transplant for aplastic anemia, so the T cells may come from the graft donor. Each CDR3 is given without its conserved first and last residue.

j_call v_call cdr3_aa
TRBJ1-2 TRBV20-1 SARAPDRYGYT
TRBJ1-2 TRBV20-1 SARDPTEGLAYGYT
TRBJ2-1 TRBV15 ATSRVGQGYYPAYNEQF
TRBJ2-1 TRBV12-3/TRBV12-4 ASSPEGRAFNEQF
TRBJ1-1 TRBV14 ASSPISRSVNTEAF
TRBJ1-2 TRBV30 AWSGGGGYT
TRBJ2-1 TRBV3-1 ASSQDTPSGSNEQF
TRBJ2-4 TRBV11-2 ASSLFLAGGPAKNIQY
TRBJ2-3 TRBV4-3 ASSLGAGPSTDTQY
TRBJ2-7 TRBV3-1 ASSSWDRGRYEQY
TRBJ2-2 TRBV6-2/TRBV6-3 ASNPWRRSGTGELF
TRBJ1-1 TRBV7-8 ASSNRGSWYTEAF
TRBJ2-1 TRBV14 ASSQGWLKRDHEQF
TRBJ2-1 TRBV20-1 SARGPGVVGFYNEQF
TRBJ1-2 TRBV9 ASSVARTGGYYGYT
TRBJ2-5 TRBV27 AVGQQETQY
TRBJ2-5 TRBV28 ASTGIKGPYQETQY
TRBJ2-5 TRBV20-1 SARPPGPAVETQY
TRBJ2-6 TRBV5-3 AMSLGPPGAGRT
TRBJ2-1 TRBV24-1 ATSDGPYNEQF
TRBJ2-3 TRBV28 ASSASGRPDTQY
TRBJ2-1 TRBV5-4 ASSFPGTTTSEQF
TRBJ2-2 TRBV29-1 SVVETSWGGELF